These T cell receptor beta chains were read from a single sample in a study of regulatory T cells in long-lasting Graves disease. Using its own MiXCR run on the multiplex PCR reads, TCRdb lists one record per CDR3 protein. The sample yields hundreds of thousands of distinct CDR3 sequences, roughly 17% seen once. These same records also appear under a second study, on T cells in Graves' hyperthyroidism and ophthalmopathy.

This material consisted of peripheral blood mononuclear cells (PBMCs), taken at new diagnosis, from a patient treated with antithyroid drugs. Every receptor here comes from a man aged 35 to 55 with Graves disease. The CDR3 runs from the conserved cysteine through the conserved F or W. The D gene is left open where the match is weak. Size is omitted from some rows. Given values are once, few, many or a class for expanded clones.

TRBJ1-1 TRBD1 many TRBV12-3/TRBV12-4 TGTGCCAGCACCTCGACAGGGGGCAAAGCTTTCTTT CASTSTGGKAFF
TRBJ1-1 . many TRBV3-1 TGTGCCAGCAGCCCGACGCATTCGGGTACGACTGAAGCTTTCTTT CASSPTHSGTTEAFF
TRBJ2-5 . . TRBV29-1 TGCAGCGTTGCCTTACCGAGTGAGACCCAGTACTTC CSVALPSETQYF
TRBJ1-1 . many TRBV12-3/TRBV12-4 TGTGCCAGCCAACCGGCTTTGAACACTGAAGCTTTCTTT CASQPALNTEAFF
TRBJ2-3 . many TRBV3-1 TGTGCCAGCAGTCGATGGACTAGCACAGATACGCAGTATTTT CASSRWTSTDTQYF
TRBJ2-3 TRBD2 many TRBV28 TGTGCCAGTTTAGCGGGGGGACTCACAGATACGCAGTATTTT CASLAGGLTDTQYF
TRBJ1-1 . . TRBV4-1 TGCGCCAGCAGCCAAGCGTTTAGGGGCACTGAAGCTTTCTTT CASSQAFRGTEAFF
TRBJ2-1 TRBD2 . TRBV5-1 TGCGCCAGCAGCTTGGAGGCCCGACTAGCGGGGTCAAGCTCCTACAATGAGCAGTTCTTC CASSLEARLAGSSSYNEQFF
TRBJ1-5 . many TRBV7-2 TGTGCCAGCAGCTTAGGGGCAGCCTATAGCAATCAGCCCCAGCATTTT CASSLGAAYSNQPQHF
TRBJ2-3 . . TRBV7-2 TGTGCCAGCAGCCGCTCCTCACCCGCAGATACGCAGTATTTT CASSRSSPADTQYF
TRBJ1-3 . few TRBV7-9 TGTGCCAGCAGCTTAGATCTGCCAAGGGGATTT CASSLDLPRGF
TRBJ2-7 . many TRBV2 TGTGCCAGCGGGACTTCCTACGAGCAGTACTTC CASGTSYEQYF
TRBJ1-4 . many TRBV3-1 TGTGCCAGCAGCCAAGGATCAGGGGCCAGCGAAAAACTGTTTTTT CASSQGSGASEKLFF
TRBJ2-5 TRBD2 many TRBV7-2 TGTGCCAGCAGCTCTGGGACTAGCGGGGGGCCACTGAAACAAGAGACCCAGTACTTC CASSSGTSGGPLKQETQYF
TRBJ2-7 TRBD1 many TRBV29-1 TGCAGCGGTAGACAGGGGTACGAGCAGTACTTC CSGRQGYEQYF
TRBJ1-1 . few TRBV19 TGTGCCAGTAGTCCCCAGGTCCTCACTGAAGCTTTCTTT CASSPQVLTEAFF
TRBJ2-7 TRBD1 few TRBV24-1 TGTGCCACCAGTGATCGGACAGGGAGCTACGAGCAGTACTTC CATSDRTGSYEQYF
TRBJ2-7 . many TRBV5-1 TGCGCCAGCAGTTCGTGGGGAGACTCCTACGAGCAGTACTTC CASSSWGDSYEQYF
TRBJ2-1 TRBD1 many TRBV20-1 TGCAGTGCTAGAAATGGGGGACAGGGGAATGAGCAGTTCTTC CSARNGGQGNEQFF
TRBJ2-3 . many TRBV18 TGTGCCAGCTCACCAACACTCGACGCGCTGGGAGATACGCAGTATTTT CASSPTLDALGDTQYF
TRBJ1-6 TRBD1 few TRBV4-1 TGCGCCAGCAGCCAAGCCGGGACAGCGAATTCACCCCTCCACTTT CASSQAGTANSPLHF
TRBJ2-1 . many TRBV28 TGTGCCAGCAGTTTATTCAGGGTTGAGCAGTTCTTC CASSLFRVEQFF
TRBJ2-7 . . TRBV3-1 TGTGCCAGCAGCCAACGGGGGAACTCCTACGAGCAGTACTTC CASSQRGNSYEQYF
TRBJ2-3 TRBD2 many TRBV18 TGTGCCAGCTCGTCTACTAGCGGGGGGGGCCCAGATACGCAGTATTTT CASSSTSGGGPDTQYF
TRBJ2-3 . . TRBV10-2 TGCGCCAGCAATACCGGCGGGGGACACACAGATACGCAGTATTTT CASNTGGGHTDTQYF
TRBJ1-5 . many TRBV12-3/TRBV12-4 TGTGCCAGCAGTCCGGGCTTGAATCAGCCCCAGCATTTT CASSPGLNQPQHF
TRBJ1-5 . many TRBV6-1 TGTGCCAGCAGTCAAAATAGCAATCAGCCCCAGCATTTT CASSQNSNQPQHF
TRBJ2-2 TRBD2 many TRBV5-1 TGCGCCAGCAGGACGACTAGCGGGGGGGCGAACACCGGGGAGCTGTTTTTT CASRTTSGGANTGELFF
TRBJ1-1 . few TRBV7-9 TGTGCCAGCAGCTTATCAGGGGCCACTGAAGCTTTCTTT CASSLSGATEAFF
TRBJ1-3 . . TRBV4-3 TGCGCCAGCAGCCGAGATATCGGCAGAACCCTCTCTGGAAACACCATATATTTT CASSRDIGRTLSGNTIYF
TRBJ2-3 TRBD2 . TRBV15 TGTGCCACCAGTACGGGGGGGGCTTCAGATACGCAGTATTTT CATSTGGASDTQYF
TRBJ1-4 . few TRBV6-1 TGTGCCAGCAGCGATGGGGAAGGGACGGGACGTGAAAAACTGTTTTTT CASSDGEGTGREKLFF
TRBJ1-1 TRBD1 many TRBV25-1 TGTGCCAGCAGTGTACAGGGGGCCTCTGAAGCTTTCTTT CASSVQGASEAFF
TRBJ2-2 . many TRBV2 TGTGCCAGCAGCCCCTGGGCCGGGAGCACCGGGGAGCTGTTTTTT CASSPWAGSTGELFF
TRBJ2-3 . many TRBV29-1 TGCAGCGCTGTGGGAGGGAGGGGGTCGGGCACAGATACGCAGTATTTT CSAVGGRGSGTDTQYF
TRBJ2-3 . many TRBV12-3/TRBV12-4 TGTGCCAGCAGTTCCCCCGGGACATCGCAGTATTTT CASSSPGTSQYF
TRBJ2-7 TRBD1 . TRBV7-2 TGTGCCAGCAGCTCAGGGACAGAGCACTACGAGCAGTACTTC CASSSGTEHYEQYF
TRBJ2-7 . . TRBV20-1 TGCAGTGCTCAGTTTGGCGGAAACTACAATGAGCAGTACTTC CSAQFGGNYNEQYF
TRBJ2-5 . many TRBV30 TGTGCCTGGAGTAGCACCCTGGAGACCCAGTACTTC CAWSSTLETQYF
TRBJ2-7 . many TRBV6-1 TGTGCCAGCAGTGCCGTTGACGAGCAGTACTTC CASSAVDEQYF
TRBJ2-2 . few TRBV7-7 TGTGCTAGCAGCTTAGTTCGCAGGGTGCTCGCCGGGGAGCTGTTTTTT CASSLVRRVLAGELFF
TRBJ2-3 TRBD2 many TRBV24-1 TGTGCCACCAGTGACCCGACTAGCGGGGGTGATACGCAGTATTTT CATSDPTSGGDTQYF
TRBJ1-2 . many TRBV11-3 TGTGCCAGCAGAGAGGGTGGTGGTGGCTACACCTTC CASREGGGGYTF
TRBJ1-1 TRBD1 . TRBV7-2 TGTGCCAGCAGCGTCGGGACAGTGAACACTGAAGCTTTCTTT CASSVGTVNTEAFF
TRBJ2-2 TRBD1 many TRBV6-1 TGTGCCAGCAGGATCGGACAGGGGTCCGGGGAGCTGTTTTTT CASRIGQGSGELFF
TRBJ1-1 . many TRBV24-1 TGTGCCACCAGTGACGGAGACAGGTCTTACACTGAAGCTTTCTTT CATSDGDRSYTEAFF
TRBJ2-5 TRBD2 few TRBV29-1 TGCAGCGTTGACACCCTTGGGGGACTAGCGGACCAAGAGACCCAGTACTTC CSVDTLGGLADQETQYF